The T cell receptor beta chain described here comes from a study of CD8+ T cells in alopecia areata. Isolated RNA was reverse transcribed into cDNA used as the sequencing template. Data came from immunoSEQ multiplex PCR; TCRdb stores just in-frame clones and leaves some out. The data contain more than 200,000 clones, 67% of them singletons. Looked up from germline, CDR1 is SEHNR and CDR2 is FQNEAQ (reference sequence). This CDR3 is built from 14 residues. V lost 2 bases, J lost 0 bases, and 7 bases lay in between. The sample here was CD4+ T cells sorted from blood, taken at week 0. The clonotype was recovered from a human donor with alopecia areata. V usage is TRBV7-9 and J usage is TRBJ2-5; D is perhaps TRBD2 (5 bases). The CDR3 spells CASSLQRYQETQYF. The CDR3 nucleotides read TGTGCCAGCAGCTTACAGCGGTACCAAGAGACCCAGTACTTC.